The 13 T cell receptor beta chains given below trace back to one sample, sequenced in a study of glioma-infiltrating T cells after dendritic cell vaccination. Clones were read by immunoSEQ multiplex PCR, and TCRdb kept only the in-frame ones, dropping some. The table has 55,000 to 70,000 clones, roughly four fifths seen once. Material: blood, obtained before dendritic cell vaccination. These receptors came from a human donor with glioblastoma.

The CDR3 region has the DNA TGTGCCAGTGAGCGGGGGAACACTGAAGCTTTCTTT. This gives the protein CASERGNTEAFF. The chain links TRBV19 to TRBJ1-1; D is unclear. CDR3 length: 12 amino acids. Looked up from germline, CDR1 is LNHDA and CDR2 is SQIVND (reference sequence). The V and J ends lost 8 bases and 1 base respectively, with 8 bases between them.

This chain uses TRBV6-4 with TRBJ2-7; D remains ambiguous. CDR1 is MRHNA, CDR2 SNTAGT, per germline. This CDR3 spans 11 amino acids. V lost 8 bases to trimming and J lost 3 bases, with 8 bases between them. This chain's CDR3 is CASPYRYEQYF. CDR3 bases: TGTGCCAGCCCTTATCGCTACGAGCAGTACTTC.

This chain uses TRBV27 with TRBJ2-1; TRBD1 aligns across 10 bases. The ends lost 3 bases at V and 8 bases at J; junction bases unmatched: 7. This CDR3 region has 15 residues. Germline V gives CDR1 MNHEY, CDR2 SMNVEV (reference sequence). In nucleotides, the CDR3 is TGTGCCAGCAGTTTTTCGGGGACAGGGGTGGATGAGCAGTTCTTC. Translation: CASSFSGTGVDEQFF.

This chain links TRBV13 with TRBJ1-4; D not resolved. CDR3 size: 11 residues. V was cut by 0 bases and J by 13 bases, with 6 bases left in between. CDR1 and CDR2 (germline): PRHDT, FYEKMQ (reference sequence). The CDR3 loop reads CASSLGGSLFF. In nucleotides, the CDR3 is TGTGCCAGCAGCTTAGGCGGGTCACTGTTTTTT. Full variable domain (outside the CDR3, taken from reference TRBV13 and TRBJ1-4): AAGVIQSPRHLIKEKRETATLKCYPIPRHDTVYWYQQGPGQDPQFLISFYEKMQSDKGSIPDRFSAQQFSDYHSELNMSSLELGDSALYFCASSLGGSLFFGSGTQLSVL.

The count of this clone is one. This chain connects TRBV5-6 to TRBJ1-2; TRBD1 matches 7 bases. V lost 2 bases to trimming and J lost 0 bases; unmatched junction nucleotides: 4. The CDR3 totals 15 residues. Germline values: CDR1 SGHDT, CDR2 YYEEEE. CDR3 DNA: TGTGCCAGCAGCTTCCAGGGGGTGGCTAACTATGGCTACACCTTC. It translates to CASSFQGVANYGYTF.

This clone has a single count. This chain uses TRBV11-2 with TRBJ2-3; possible D gene TRBD2, 5 bases. CDR3 size: 15 residues. Deletions cut 1 base from V and 0 bases from J, with 8 bases between. Germline assignment: CDR1 SGHAT and CDR2 FQNNGV. The CDR3 region has the DNA TGTGCCAGCAGCTTAGGCACTAGTAGCACAGATACGCAGTATTTT. Translating gives CASSLGTSSTDTQYF. Filled out from reference TRBV11-2 and TRBJ2-3, the complete variable domain reads EAGVAQSPRYKIIEKRQSVAFWCNPISGHATLYWYQQILGQGPKLLIQFQNNGVVDDSQLPKDRFSAERLKGVDSTLKIQPAKLEDSAVYLCASSLGTSSTDTQYFGPGTRLTVL.

This clone showed up just a few times. Here the CDR3 reads CAISPGLASTGELFF. The CDR3, as DNA: TGTGCCATCAGTCCGGGACTAGCATCCACCGGGGAGCTGTTTTTT. This rearrangement joins TRBV10-3 to TRBJ2-2, with TRBD2 matching 9 bases. V was pared by 5 bases and J by 4 bases, with 5 bases of the junction left unmatched. Looked up from germline, CDR1 is ENHRY and CDR2 is SYGVKD. The CDR3 has 15 residues.

The rearrangement links TRBV6-1 to TRBJ1-3, with D hard to call. V was trimmed by 1 base and J by 5 bases, leaving 9 bases between them. CDR1 is MNHNS, CDR2 SASEGT, per germline. CDR3 length: 14 residues. As DNA, the CDR3 is TGTGCCAGCAGTGAAGGGCAGGCTAGAAACACCATATATTTT. Translating gives CASSEGQARNTIYF.

J is TRBJ2-1 and V is TRBV6-1; 14 nucleotides line up with TRBD2. In germline, CDR1 is MNHNS, CDR2 SASEGT. The CDR3 runs 14 residues. V dropped 10 bases and J dropped 8; count of bases not matched to a gene: 7. The CDR3 DNA follows: TGTGCCACCCAGACTAGCGGGGGGGGAGATGAGCAGTTCTTC. Protein: CATQTSGGGDEQFF.

This clone came up once. This chain links TRBV5-4 with TRBJ2-5, with D hard to call. The J call is uncertain, as TRBJ2-7 better fits the DNA end. Per the germline V gene, CDR1 is SGHNT and CDR2 is YYREEE (reference sequence). The CDR3 sequence is 15 residues long. CDR3 DNA: TGTGCCAGCAGCCCGCGGAACGGCGACTCCTACGAGCAGTACTTC. Protein sequence: CASSPRNGDSYEQYF.

V and J are TRBV15 and TRBJ1-6; no firm D call. The CDR3 consists of 19 residues. Germline CDR1 reads LNHNV; CDR2 reads YYDKDF (reference sequence). Trimming left V 0 bases short and J 5 bases short, with 20 bases between. CDR3 residues: CATSRDDTLKTGNNSPLHF. The CDR3 DNA sequence: TGTGCCACCAGCAGAGATGATACCTTGAAAACGGGTAATAATTCACCCCTCCACTTT. Looking up the rest from reference TRBV15 and TRBJ1-6 gives the full variable domain: DAMVIQNPRYQVTQFGKPVTLSCSQTLNHNVMYWYQQKSSQAPKLLFHYYDKDFNNEADTPDNFQSRRPNTSFCFLDIRSPGLGDTAMYLCATSRDDTLKTGNNSPLHFGNGTRLTVT.

This chain joins TRBV28 and TRBJ2-7, with 7 nucleotides matching TRBD1. J was trimmed by 9 bases and V by 2 bases; bases with no gene match: 10. This CDR3 is built from 14 residues. Germline V gives CDR1 MDHEN, CDR2 SYDVKM. In nucleotides, the CDR3 is TGTGCCAGCAGTTTAGCTTTAGGGGGCGCACGGCAGTACTTC. Its protein is CASSLALGGARQYF.

V and J are TRBV10-2 and TRBJ1-5; tentative D call: TRBD1 (5 bases). Deletions cut 10 bases from V and 0 bases from J, with 10 bases between. This CDR3 contains 13 residues. CDR1 WSHSY and CDR2 SAAADI come from the germline V gene. CDR3 residues: CATRQNSNQPQHF. The CDR3 bases are TGCGCCACCCGACAGAATAGCAATCAGCCCCAGCATTTT.